This TCR beta chain was sequenced during a study of cytomegalovirus exposure and HLA in healthy donors. The CDR3 covers 18 residues. Germline trimming cut 5 bases from V and 7 bases from J; bases unmatched to any gene: 16. Germline lookup yields CDR1 MDHEN and CDR2 SYDVKM. Of note for this clone: Its antigen is unidentified.

It was with 60 Vbeta and 13 Jbeta primers that the PCR ran. Sequencing was performed with immunoSEQ multiplex PCR; in TCRdb, only in-frame clones are kept and a portion is missing. The table lists around 160,000 clones, about three quarters of them singletons. Study-wide results and caveats: There were several of the most significant clusters that appeared linked to common viral pathogens in a later analysis. It was approximately 170 TCR beta chains that were listed as cytomegalovirus-associated.

The genes are TRBV28 and TRBJ2-7, with 14 bases fitting TRBD2. The material sequenced was PBMCs. The sequence came from a man aged 40-50 years in good health and CMV-seropositive. CDR3 loop: CASSPLKGTSGRLGEQYF. CDR3 coding DNA: TGTGCCAGCAGTCCGCTTAAGGGGACTAGCGGGAGACTAGGGGAGCAGTACTTC.